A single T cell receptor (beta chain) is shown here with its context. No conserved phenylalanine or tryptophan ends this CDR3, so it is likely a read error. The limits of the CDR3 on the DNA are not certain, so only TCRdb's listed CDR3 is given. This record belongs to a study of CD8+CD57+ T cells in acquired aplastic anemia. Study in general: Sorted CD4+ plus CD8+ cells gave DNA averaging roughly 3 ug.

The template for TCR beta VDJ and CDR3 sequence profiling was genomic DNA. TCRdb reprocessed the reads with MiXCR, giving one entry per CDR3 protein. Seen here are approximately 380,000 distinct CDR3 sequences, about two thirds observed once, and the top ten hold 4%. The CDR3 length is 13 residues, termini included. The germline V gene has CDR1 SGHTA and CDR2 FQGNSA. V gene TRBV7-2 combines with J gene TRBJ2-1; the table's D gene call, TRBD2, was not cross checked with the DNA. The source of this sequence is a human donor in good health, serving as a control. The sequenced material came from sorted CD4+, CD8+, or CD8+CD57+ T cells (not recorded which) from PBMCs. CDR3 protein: CASSPTGGGEQSL.